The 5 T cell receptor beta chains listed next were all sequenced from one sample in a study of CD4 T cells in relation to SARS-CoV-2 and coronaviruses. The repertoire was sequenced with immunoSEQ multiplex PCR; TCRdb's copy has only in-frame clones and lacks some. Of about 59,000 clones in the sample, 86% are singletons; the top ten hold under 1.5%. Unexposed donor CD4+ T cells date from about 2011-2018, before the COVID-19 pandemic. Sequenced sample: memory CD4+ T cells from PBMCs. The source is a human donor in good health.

The DNA for the CDR3 is TGCGCCAGCAGCTTTCCTAGGGACAGGAACTCTGGGGCCAACGTCCTGACTTTC. Its protein is CASSFPRDRNSGANVLTF. The V call is TRBV5-1, the J call TRBJ2-6; 8 bases are shared with TRBD1. The junction had 7 bases not matched to a gene; V was cut back by 2 bases and J by 0 bases. Germline V CDR1 and CDR2: SGHRS, YFSETQ. This CDR3 region has 18 residues.

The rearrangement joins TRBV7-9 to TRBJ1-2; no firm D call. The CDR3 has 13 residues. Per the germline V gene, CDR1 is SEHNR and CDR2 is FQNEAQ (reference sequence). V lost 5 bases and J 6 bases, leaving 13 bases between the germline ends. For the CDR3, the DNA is TGTGCCAGCAGCCCGGACGCCTTCGATGGCTACACCTTC. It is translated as CASSPDAFDGYTF.

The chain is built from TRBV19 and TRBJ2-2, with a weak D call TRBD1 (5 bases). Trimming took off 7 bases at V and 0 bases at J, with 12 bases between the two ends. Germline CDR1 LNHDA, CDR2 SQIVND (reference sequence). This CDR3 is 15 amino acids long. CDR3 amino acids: CASKGALANTGELFF. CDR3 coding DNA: TGTGCCAGTAAAGGGGCACTCGCGAACACCGGGGAGCTGTTTTTT.

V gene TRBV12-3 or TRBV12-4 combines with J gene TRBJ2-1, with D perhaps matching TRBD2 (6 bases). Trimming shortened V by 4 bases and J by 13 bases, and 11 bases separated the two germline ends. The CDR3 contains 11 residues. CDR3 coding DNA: TGTGCCAGCAGTTCGGGACTTGCACAGTTCTTC. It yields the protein CASSSGLAQFF.

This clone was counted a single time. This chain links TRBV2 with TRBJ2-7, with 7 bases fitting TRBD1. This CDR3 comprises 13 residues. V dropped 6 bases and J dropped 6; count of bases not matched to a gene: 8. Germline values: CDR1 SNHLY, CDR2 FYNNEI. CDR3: CASRRTGASEQYF. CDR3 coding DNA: TGTGCCAGCAGGAGGACAGGCGCCTCCGAGCAGTACTTC.